Sequencing of this TCR beta chain was carried out in a study of OX40 agonist ivuxolimab in advanced cancers. Study summary: Patients were roughly 83% male with ages about 23 to 80, mean approximately 62. Antecedent anti-PD-1, anti-PD-L1 or anti-CTLA-4 therapy was permissible, with under 50% having received some.

Worth noting for this clone: Its antigen is unknown.

The timepoints at which blood was sampled were baseline, cycle 4 day 1, and cycle 7 day 1. The table came from immunoSEQ multiplex PCR; TCRdb's copy has only in-frame clones and leaves some out. This table holds around 140,000 clones, just over 90% found once. General observations from the study: What antigens the expanded peripheral T cells recognized was never established.

There are 13 residues in the CDR3. V dropped 9 bases and J dropped 0 bases, with 10 bases sitting between them. Germline V gene data show CDR1 as MDHEN and CDR2 as SYDVKM. The V gene is TRBV28, the J gene TRBJ2-3; maybe TRBD2 (6 bases). This receptor was taken from an adult with an advanced solid tumor such as melanoma, head and neck, liver or kidney cancer. The material sequenced was CD4+ or CD8+ T cells sorted from blood, taken in a trial of the OX40 agonist ivuxolimab. The CDR3, as DNA: TGTGCCAGTGGAACTAGCAGCACAGATACGCAGTATTTT. Translated: CASGTSSTDTQYF.